This T cell receptor beta chain originates from a study of blood T cell repertoires in COVID-19. Study context: Samples representing acute and convalescent COVID-19 were sourced from the United States, Italy and Spain.

Repertoires were generated with immunoSEQ multiplex PCR, while TCRdb's copy carries only in-frame clones and drops some. The sample has over 90,000 clones; more than 75% are singletons. Sample: peripheral blood. The clonotype was recovered from a man in his sixties with active or convalescent COVID-19.

The chain's CDR3 is CASSPGGVIEKLFF. CDR3 coding DNA: TGCGCCAGCAGTCCTGGGGGGGTAATTGAAAAACTGTTTTTT. J is TRBJ1-4 and V is TRBV5-1, with TRBD1 as a possible D gene (5 bases). This CDR3 comprises 14 residues. Germline V gives CDR1 SGHRS, CDR2 YFSETQ. The V end lost 5 bases, the J end lost 7 bases, and 15 bases lay between the germline ends.